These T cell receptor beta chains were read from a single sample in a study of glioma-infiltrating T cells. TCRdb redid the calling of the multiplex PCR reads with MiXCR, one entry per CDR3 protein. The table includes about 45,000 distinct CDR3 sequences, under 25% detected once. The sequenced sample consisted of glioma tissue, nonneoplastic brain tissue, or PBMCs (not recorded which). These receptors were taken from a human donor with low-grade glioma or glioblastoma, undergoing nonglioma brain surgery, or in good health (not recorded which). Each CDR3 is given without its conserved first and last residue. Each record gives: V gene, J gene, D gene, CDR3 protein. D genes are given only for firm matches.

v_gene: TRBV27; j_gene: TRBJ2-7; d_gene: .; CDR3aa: ASSLQGYGEQY
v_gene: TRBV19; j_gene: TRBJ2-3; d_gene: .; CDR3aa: ASSIGLGPSTDTQY
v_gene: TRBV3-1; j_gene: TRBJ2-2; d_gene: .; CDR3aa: ASSPFSGTGELF
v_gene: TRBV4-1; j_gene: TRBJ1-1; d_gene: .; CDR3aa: ASSQAAQPNTEAF
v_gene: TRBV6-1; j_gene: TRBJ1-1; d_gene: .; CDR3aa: ASRPGTKTNTEAF
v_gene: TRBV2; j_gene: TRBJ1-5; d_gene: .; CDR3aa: ASSENSNQPQH
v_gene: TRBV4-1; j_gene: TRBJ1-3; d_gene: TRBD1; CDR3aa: ASSQEDRAGNTIY
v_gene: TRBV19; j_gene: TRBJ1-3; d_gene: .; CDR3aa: ASSPDDQTGNTIY
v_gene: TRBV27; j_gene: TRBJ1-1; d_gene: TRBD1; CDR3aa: ASRTGHTEAF
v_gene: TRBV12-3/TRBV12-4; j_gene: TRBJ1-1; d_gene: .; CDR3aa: ASSYVRNTEAF
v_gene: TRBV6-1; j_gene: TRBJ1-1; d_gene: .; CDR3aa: ASSNPIDRSSEAF